The clone carrying this TCR beta chain was detected only a few times. The target antigen is unknown. TCRdb reprocessed the reads with MiXCR, giving one entry per CDR3 protein. The table records about 770,000 distinct CDR3 sequences, 29% of them present only once. CDR1 is KGHDR, CDR2 SFDVKD, per germline. The CDR3 loop spans 15 amino acids. The ends were cut back, 1 base at V and 4 bases at J, with 10 bases in the middle. These data originate in a study of T cell repertoires in cytomegalovirus infection. General observations from the study: Identification of carriers of CMV plus the relevant HLA was achieved through cumulative public TCR beta family frequency. CMV-specific HLA-C-restricted TCR beta clonotypes dominated the ex vivo response.

This chain joins TRBV24-1 and TRBJ2-1; D call uncertain. This clonotype was obtained from a human donor in good health (CMV status not recorded). Some clones in this sample may be carry-over from other donors' samples. Sequences were derived from cultured CD8+ T cells from PBMCs, sampled from culture after CMV antigen stimulation. The CDR3 DNA reads TGTGCCACCAGTGATTTAGGGCAGCCGTACAATGAGCAGTTCTTC. Translating it yields CATSDLGQPYNEQFF.